The 20 T cell receptor beta chains listed next were all sequenced from one sample in a study of OX40 agonist ivuxolimab in advanced cancers. Profiled with immunoSEQ multiplex PCR; TCRdb holds only in-frame clones, not every one. The sample consists of tens of thousands of clones, around 81% of them appearing once. The material was CD4+ or CD8+ T cells sorted from blood, obtained in a trial of the OX40 agonist ivuxolimab. These receptor sequences come from an adult with an advanced solid tumor such as melanoma, head and neck, liver or kidney cancer.

The rearrangement joins TRBV6-7 to TRBJ2-7; 11 bases line up with TRBD2. TRBV6-7 is sorted into the ORF group, with uncertain function. The V segment lost 9 bases and the J segment 3 bases; nucleotides outside the gene matches: 13. This CDR3 has 16 residues. In DNA form, the CDR3 reads TGTGCCAGACTTCTTCCCGGGACTAGCGGAGGCTACGAGCAGTACTTC. Protein sequence: CARLLPGTSGGYEQYF.

This chain joins TRBV6-5 and TRBJ2-5; D possibly corresponds to TRBD1 (5 bases). Gene TRBJ2-7 matches the end of the DNA better, so the J call may be wrong. Germline-derived CDR1 and CDR2 are MNHEY and SVGAGI. This CDR3 is built from 15 residues. This CDR3 reads CASSLGAGSQNEQYF. In DNA form, the CDR3 reads TGTGCCAGCAGTTTAGGAGCAGGGTCTCAAAACGAGCAGTACTTC.

The gene calls are TRBV28 and TRBJ1-1, with D unresolved. Germline values: CDR1 MDHEN, CDR2 SYDVKM. This CDR3 is 13 amino acids long. V was trimmed by 3 bases and J by 1 base, leaving 6 bases between them. The CDR3 reads CASSLPRNTEAFF. The DNA of the CDR3 is TGTGCCAGCAGTTTGCCCCGGAACACTGAAGCTTTCTTT.

The chain is built from TRBV19 and TRBJ1-1; no reliable D call. The ends were cut back, 4 bases at V and 3 bases at J, with 15 bases in the middle. This CDR3 has 15 amino acids. Germline lookup yields CDR1 LNHDA and CDR2 SQIVND (reference sequence). The CDR3 nucleotides are TGTGCCAGTAGTACGCCCCGAGGCGCCGACACTGAAGCTTTCTTT. It translates to CASSTPRGADTEAFF.

This clone was seen a few times. At one end, the junction sequence differs from germline, possibly due to a read error. V is TRBV5-6 and J is TRBJ1-5; maybe TRBD1 (5 bases). Germline V lookup: CDR1 SGHDT, CDR2 YYEEEE. The CDR3 consists of 16 residues. CDR3 residues: CASSSIGGASHQPQHF. The CDR3 nucleotides are TGTGCCAGCAGCTCCATAGGAGGGGCTAGCCATCAGCCCCAGCATTTT.

The chain carries TRBV7-8 and TRBJ2-1; D ambiguous. This CDR3 is 13 amino acids long. Germline lookup yields CDR1 SGHVS and CDR2 FQNEAQ. Trimming left V 2 bases short and J 4 bases short, with 6 bases between. CDR3 loop: CASSLSTYNEQFF. The CDR3 DNA follows: TGTGCCAGCAGCTTATCTACTTACAATGAGCAGTTCTTC. Variable domain in full (rest from reference TRBV7-8 and TRBJ2-1): GAGVSQSPRYKVAKRGQDVALRCDPISGHVSLFWYQQALGQGPEFLTYFQNEAQLDKSGLPSDRFFAERPEGSVSTLKIQRTQQEDSAVYLCASSLSTYNEQFFGPGTRLTVL.

The chain is built from TRBV28 and TRBJ2-3; 10 bases map to TRBD2. Germline lookup yields CDR1 MDHEN and CDR2 SYDVKM. V was pared by 3 bases and J by 4 bases, with 4 bases of the junction left unmatched. This CDR3 has 15 amino acids. The CDR3 DNA sequence: TGTGCCAGCAGTTTTTCTAGCGGGAGTTCAGATACGCAGTATTTT. Its translation is CASSFSSGSSDTQYF.

The chain has TRBV2 and TRBJ2-5; D is ambiguous. The CDR3 is 11 residues long. Germline V gene lookup returns CDR1 SNHLY and CDR2 FYNNEI. Trimming took 2 bases from V and 4 from J, leaving 2 bases between them. Here the CDR3 reads CASSEIETQYF. The CDR3 region has the DNA TGTGCCAGCAGTGAAATAGAGACCCAGTACTTC.

The chain recombines TRBV29-1 with TRBJ2-7, with 7 bases that match TRBD1. The CDR3 consists of 14 residues. V lost 4 bases and J lost 3; bases outside the gene matches: 9. Germline loops: CDR1 SQVTM, CDR2 ANQGSEA. In nucleotides, the CDR3 is TGCAGCGTTGTCTACAGGGGCGCTAACTACGAGCAGTACTTC. The encoded protein is CSVVYRGANYEQYF.

The gene calls are TRBV7-9 and TRBJ2-5, with D tentatively TRBD2 (6 bases). CDR1 SEHNR and CDR2 FQNEAQ come from the germline V gene (reference sequence). Trimming left V 2 bases short and J 4 bases short, with 14 bases between. CDR3 length equals 15 residues. The CDR3 is CASSLNPGDGETQYF. CDR3 nucleotides: TGTGCCAGCAGCTTAAATCCGGGAGATGGAGAGACCCAGTACTTC.

The gene calls are TRBV9 and TRBJ2-1; weak D call: TRBD1 (6 bases). This CDR3 has 15 amino acids. Trimming left V 4 bases short and J 3 bases short, with 14 bases between. Germline V gives CDR1 SGDLS, CDR2 YYNGEE. The CDR3 is CASSTRDILYNEQFF. The CDR3, as DNA: TGTGCCAGCAGCACCCGGGACATTCTCTACAATGAGCAGTTCTTC.

The J gene is TRBJ2-7, the V gene TRBV11-2, with 8 bases lining up with TRBD2. The CDR3 loop spans 15 amino acids. The V gene end was trimmed by 1 base and the J gene end by 4 bases; junction bases not matched to a gene: 6. Germline-derived CDR1 and CDR2 are SGHAT and FQNNGV. CDR3 bases: TGTGCCAGCAGCTTAGCAAGCGGGAGCATATACGAGCAGTACTTC. This encodes CASSLASGSIYEQYF.

The CDR3 protein is CATEDYSLLNEQFF. The CDR3 DNA reads as TGTGCCACCGAGGACTACTCCCTTCTCAATGAGCAGTTCTTC. The J gene is TRBJ2-1, the V gene TRBV15; perhaps TRBD2 as D (6 bases). The V end was cut by 8 bases, the J end by 6 bases, with 17 bases between. CDR1 is LNHNV, CDR2 YYDKDF, per germline (reference sequence). CDR3 length: 14 amino acids.

The chain recombines TRBV28 with TRBJ1-1; D may be TRBD1 (5 bases). The V gene lost 5 bases and the J gene lost 1 base, with 17 bases spanning the gap. The CDR3 extends over 16 amino acids. Germline CDR1 and CDR2: MDHEN and SYDVKM. The CDR3 nucleotides read TGTGCCAGCAGTCCCCAGTCCGGGGCCCCGAACACTGAAGCTTTCTTT. Its protein is CASSPQSGAPNTEAFF.

V is TRBV27 and J is TRBJ2-6; D gene unclear. The germline V gene has CDR1 MNHEY and CDR2 SMNVEV (reference sequence). This CDR3 spans 15 amino acids. V was cut by 4 bases and J by 1 base, with 8 bases left in between. Written as DNA, the CDR3 is TGTGCCAGCAGTTCAGTCGGATCTGGGGCCAACGTCCTGACTTTC. Translating gives CASSSVGSGANVLTF.

The chain recombines TRBV7-2 with TRBJ1-3; perhaps TRBD1 as D (5 bases). V lost 3 bases and J lost 7, with 10 bases in between. There are 13 residues in the CDR3. The germline CDR1 and CDR2 sequences are SGHTA and FQGNSA. CDR3 DNA: TGTGCCAGCAGCTTCACAGAGGGGAACACCATATATTTT. This codes for CASSFTEGNTIYF.

The rearrangement uses TRBV19 and TRBJ2-5, with D tentatively TRBD1 (5 bases). CDR3 length: 15 amino acids. The V gene lost 0 bases and the J gene lost 2 bases, with 10 bases spanning the gap. In germline, CDR1 is LNHDA, CDR2 SQIVND (reference sequence). The CDR3 sequence is CASSIDPTGQETQYF. The DNA for the CDR3 is TGTGCCAGTAGTATAGATCCCACAGGTCAAGAGACCCAGTACTTC.

The sample holds one count of this clone. This rearrangement joins TRBV19 to TRBJ2-3, with a weak D call TRBD2 (5 bases). The germline V gene encodes CDR1 LNHDA and CDR2 SQIVND (reference sequence). The CDR3 is 13 amino acids. Trimming shortened V by 3 bases and J by 2 bases, and 6 bases separated the two germline ends. The chain's CDR3 is CASSIGDTDTQYF. In DNA, the CDR3 is TGTGCCAGTAGTATCGGGGACACAGATACGCAGTATTTT.

The chain has TRBV5-1 and TRBJ1-1; D call uncertain. V lost 0 bases to trimming and J lost 7 bases, with 7 bases between them. CDR1 SGHRS and CDR2 YFSETQ come from the germline V gene. The CDR3 covers 12 residues. The CDR3: CASSLVGFEAFF. DNA of the CDR3: TGCGCCAGCAGCTTGGTGGGCTTTGAAGCTTTCTTT.

The chain employs TRBV28 and TRBJ2-1; TRBD2 agrees at 13 bases. J gave up 8 bases and V 6 bases, and 4 bases lay outside the gene matches. CDR1 is MDHEN, CDR2 SYDVKM, per germline. The CDR3 has 14 residues. This CDR3 reads CASRTSGRRDEQFF. The CDR3 region has the DNA TGTGCCAGCAGGACTAGCGGGAGGAGGGATGAGCAGTTCTTC.